This is a list of T cell receptor beta chains from one sample in a study of control samples from healthy donors and cancer patients. TCRdb keeps only in-frame clones here, not all; method: immunoSEQ multiplex PCR. Of roughly 170,000 clones listed, about 86% were seen once; the top ten hold approximately 4.9%. Sequencing was carried out using blood. These receptor sequences come from a young woman in good health. CDR3s include the opening cysteine and the closing phenylalanine or tryptophan. D genes are given only for firm matches. The listing skips clone size in some rows; elsewhere it reads once, few, many or a size class.

j_call v_call d_call clone_size cdr3_nt cdr3_aa
TRBJ1-2 TRBV27 - - TGTGCCAGCAGTTTTGGGGTTAACTATGGCTACACCTTC CASSFGVNYGYTF
TRBJ2-5 TRBV24-1 - once TGTGCCACCAGTGAACCGGGACAAGGGGCGGAGACCCAGTACTTC CATSEPGQGAETQYF
TRBJ1-1 TRBV6-6 - - TGTGCCAGCAGTTACGAATTTACGGGCACTGAAGCTTTCTTT CASSYEFTGTEAFF
TRBJ2-2 TRBV19 - - TGTGCCAGTAGTGAAGGTTATAACACCGGGGAGCTGTTTTTT CASSEGYNTGELFF
TRBJ2-3 TRBV7-2 TRBD2 - TGTGCCAGCAGCTTAGCCGCTAGCGGGGGGGCCGCAGATACGCAGTATTTT CASSLAASGGAADTQYF
TRBJ2-2 TRBV7-8 TRBD2 - TGTGCCAGCAGCTTAGGCGGGAGCGGGGAGCTGTTTTTT CASSLGGSGELFF
TRBJ2-7 TRBV6-6 - - TGTGCCAGCAGTTACTCAGTTGAGGGTTTCGAGCAGTACTTC CASSYSVEGFEQYF
TRBJ2-4 TRBV28 - - TGTGCCAGCAGTTTAATTCTTCCCCGGACAAGGGAAGAGACCAAAAACATTCAGTACTTC CASSLILPRTREETKNIQYF
TRBJ2-3 TRBV5-4 - - TGTGCCAGCAGCTTTAAGTCGGGGGACACAGATACGCAGTATTTT CASSFKSGDTDTQYF
TRBJ2-5 TRBV6-1 TRBD2 - TGTGCCAGCAGTGAAGCGACTAGCGGGAGTGGGACCCAGTACTTC CASSEATSGSGTQYF
TRBJ1-1 TRBV6-5 - - TGTGCCAGCACCCACGGAATTGGGTACACTGAAGCTTTCTTT CASTHGIGYTEAFF
TRBJ2-2 TRBV28 TRBD2 - TGTGCCAGCAGTTCGCCTAGCGGAGAGAACACCGGGGAGCTGTTTTTT CASSSPSGENTGELFF
TRBJ1-2 TRBV21-1 - - TGTGCCAGCAGCAAAGCGCTGGGGACGGCCACTTATGGCTACACCTTC CASSKALGTATYGYTF
TRBJ2-3 TRBV11-2 - - TGTGCCAGCAGCCCCGGGGGAGATACGCAGTATTTT CASSPGGDTQYF
TRBJ2-1 TRBV29-1 - - TGCAGCGTAAAAGAGACGGGGACTTACTCCTACAATGAGCAGTTCTTC CSVKETGTYSYNEQFF
TRBJ2-1 TRBV2 TRBD2 - TGTGCCAGCAGTCAAGGGAGGGCCGCCTACAATGAGCAGTTCTTC CASSQGRAAYNEQFF
TRBJ2-5 TRBV9 TRBD1 - TGTGCCAGCAGCGTAGTACAGGGGGGCCAAGAGACCCAGTACTTC CASSVVQGGQETQYF
TRBJ1-1 TRBV7-2 - - TGTGCCAGCAGCTTTGGTCGGAACACTGAAGCTTTCTTT CASSFGRNTEAFF
TRBJ1-1 TRBV11-2 - - TGTGCCAGCAGCTCCTACCGGGAGGGGGGCACTGAAGCTTTCTTT CASSSYREGGTEAFF
TRBJ1-2 TRBV7-2 - - TGTGCCAGCAGCTTAAACAGTAACTATGGCTACACCTTC CASSLNSNYGYTF
TRBJ1-5 TRBV24-1 - - TGTGCCACCAGTGACCCGGGGGGGAGCAATCAGCCCCAGCATTTT CATSDPGGSNQPQHF
TRBJ2-5 TRBV6-1 TRBD1 - TGTGCCAGCAGTGAAGGTGTACAGGGGGGACAAGAGACCCAGTACTTC CASSEGVQGGQETQYF
TRBJ1-3 TRBV29-1 - once TGCAGCGTTTTGACAGTTCGAAACACCATATATTTT CSVLTVRNTIYF
TRBJ1-1 TRBV4-1 - once TGCGCCAGCAGCCTTCGGCCCGGGCGAACTTACACTGAAGCTTTCTTT CASSLRPGRTYTEAFF
TRBJ1-1 TRBV6-5 - - TGTGCCAGCAGACGGGTTTTTGGGTACACTGAAGCTTTCTTT CASRRVFGYTEAFF
TRBJ2-3 TRBV27 - - TGTGCCAGCAGCCCCGGGCGGGGCACTAGCACAGATACGCAGTATTTT CASSPGRGTSTDTQYF
TRBJ2-3 TRBV6-6 TRBD1 - TGTGCCAGTACACAGGGGGCGGGAGATACGCAGTATTTT CASTQGAGDTQYF
TRBJ2-5 TRBV29-1 - - TGCAGCGTTTCGGGGGACCGAGGCGGGACCCAGTACTTC CSVSGDRGGTQYF
TRBJ1-6 TRBV7-2 TRBD1 - TGTGCCAGCAGCCAGGACAGGGGGCTTGCCTTGAGACCCCTCCACTTT CASSQDRGLALRPLHF
TRBJ2-7 TRBV27 - - TGTGCCAGCACCTCGTCACGGTCCTACGAGCAGTACTTC CASTSSRSYEQYF
TRBJ2-1 TRBV24-1 TRBD1 - TGTGCCACCAGTGAGTCAACGGGACAGGGGGCGACCAATGAGCAGTTCTTC CATSESTGQGATNEQFF
TRBJ2-1 TRBV21-1 - - TGTGCCAGCAGCAAAGAGGGTACAGGGGGCAATGAGCAGTTCTTC CASSKEGTGGNEQFF
TRBJ2-2 TRBV9 - - TGTGCCAGCAGCGTAGTTGGGACACTCAGCGGGGCCGGGGAGCTGTTTTTT CASSVVGTLSGAGELFF
TRBJ1-2 TRBV4-1 TRBD1 - TGCGCCAGCAGCCTACGCCAGGGGGCTGAAAATGGCTACACCTTC CASSLRQGAENGYTF
TRBJ2-1 TRBV7-2 TRBD2 - TGTGCCAGCAGCATACACTCGCTTAGCGGGTATTACAATGAGCAGTTCTTC CASSIHSLSGYYNEQFF
TRBJ1-6 TRBV5-4 - - TGTGCCAGCAGCTCAGAGGTTTCACCCCTCCACTTT CASSSEVSPLHF
TRBJ2-7 TRBV3-1/TRBV3-2 TRBD2 - TGTGCCAGTGGACTAGCCTCCTACGAGCAGTACTTC CASGLASYEQYF
TRBJ1-3 TRBV2 - - TGTGCCAGCGAGACCGATCTCTCTGGAAACACCATATATTTT CASETDLSGNTIYF
TRBJ1-2 TRBV5-5 - - TGTGCCAGCAGCCCGGCCCTGGGACCGGCCCCCCGAGGAGGCTACACCTTC CASSPALGPAPRGGYTF
TRBJ2-7 TRBV6-5 - once TGTGCCAGCAGCTGGGGCAGCTACGAGCAGTACTTC CASSWGSYEQYF
TRBJ2-2 TRBV19 - many TGTGCCAGTAGTCCAGCGAGCGCGAACACCGGGGAGCTGTTTTTT CASSPASANTGELFF
TRBJ1-4 TRBV14 - - TGTGCCAGCAGCCGCCAAAGGGGGACTAATGAAAAACTGTTTTTT CASSRQRGTNEKLFF
TRBJ2-2 TRBV7-8 TRBD1 - TGTGCCAGCAGCTTGGTGACCCAGGGGGTAACGAACACCGGGGAGCTGTTTTTT CASSLVTQGVTNTGELFF
TRBJ2-1 TRBV12-3/TRBV12-4 - - TGTGCCAGCAGGGGCCTAGGGGATGAGCAGTTCTTC CASRGLGDEQFF
TRBJ2-5 TRBV5-1 - - TGCGCCAGCAGCTTACGGGACCCGGGGGAGACCCAGTACTTC CASSLRDPGETQYF
TRBJ2-7 TRBV7-9 TRBD1 - TGTGCCAGCAGCTTAGGACAGGGGGCTATCTACGAGCAGTACTTC CASSLGQGAIYEQYF
TRBJ1-2 TRBV7-2 - - TGTGCCAGCAGCTTAACAGCGCCCTATGGCTACACCTTC CASSLTAPYGYTF
TRBJ2-7 TRBV3-1/TRBV3-2 - - TGTGCCAGCAGCTTCTGGACTCAGAGGACGGGGGAGCAGTACTTC CASSFWTQRTGEQYF